This TCR beta chain was sequenced during a study of cytomegalovirus exposure and HLA in healthy donors. Study-wide results and caveats: A later analysis reportedly identified an Asian-associated ancestry cluster as carrying fewer N-insertions than the roughly 670-donor mean.

Primers included in the PCR were 60 Vbeta and 13 Jbeta primers. Assay: immunoSEQ multiplex PCR; the TCRdb copy retains only in-frame clones and omits some. Of approximately 110,000 clones listed, about four fifths are singletons. Germline V gene sequence: CDR1 SGHRS, CDR2 YFSETQ. The length of the CDR3 is 16 residues. J lost 1 base, V lost 4 bases, and 3 bases had no gene match. This clone occurred a few times. What it recognizes is unknown. In nominal health when sampled, donors likely had unrecorded immune exposures nonetheless. The source is a man aged 25 to 40 in good health and CMV-seronegative. Sequenced: PBMCs. This sequence joins TRBV5-1 and TRBJ2-5; 14 bases map to TRBD2. The CDR3 bases are TGCGCCAGCAGCCGGACTAGCGGGGGGTCCCAAGAGACCCAGTACTTC. It encodes CASSRTSGGSQETQYF.